This note documents a single T cell receptor (beta chain) sequence. Its specificity is unknown. This specimen comes from a study of human versus mouse CDR3 diversity and MHC coevolution. Study information: Reported immunoSEQ sensitivity was one in 200,000 T cells, with reduced amplification bias. Samples had between about 0.6 x 10^7 and 1.8 x 10^7 valid reads. General study points: Humans had the largest estimated TCR beta repertoire, some 1.5 million clonotypes.

Clones were sequenced by immunoSEQ multiplex PCR, and TCRdb holds only the in-frame ones, with some missing. The repertoire holds some 80,000 clones, 85% to 95% seen once, with roughly 0.15% in the top ten. The CDR3 covers 14 residues. V gave up 4 bases and J gave up 5 bases; unmatched junction bases: 4. The germline V gene encodes CDR1 SNHLY and CDR2 FYNNEI. The receptor was isolated from a person aged 30 to 70 in good health. The V and J genes are TRBV2 and TRBJ1-5, with 8 positions matching TRBD1. The source material was naive CD4+ T cells from blood. Subset in this sample: CD45RO-negative CD62L-positive naive CD4 T cells. The CDR3, as DNA: TGTGCCAGCAGTGGGGCAGGGGGCCATCAGCCCCAGCATTTT. Its protein is CASSGAGGHQPQHF.